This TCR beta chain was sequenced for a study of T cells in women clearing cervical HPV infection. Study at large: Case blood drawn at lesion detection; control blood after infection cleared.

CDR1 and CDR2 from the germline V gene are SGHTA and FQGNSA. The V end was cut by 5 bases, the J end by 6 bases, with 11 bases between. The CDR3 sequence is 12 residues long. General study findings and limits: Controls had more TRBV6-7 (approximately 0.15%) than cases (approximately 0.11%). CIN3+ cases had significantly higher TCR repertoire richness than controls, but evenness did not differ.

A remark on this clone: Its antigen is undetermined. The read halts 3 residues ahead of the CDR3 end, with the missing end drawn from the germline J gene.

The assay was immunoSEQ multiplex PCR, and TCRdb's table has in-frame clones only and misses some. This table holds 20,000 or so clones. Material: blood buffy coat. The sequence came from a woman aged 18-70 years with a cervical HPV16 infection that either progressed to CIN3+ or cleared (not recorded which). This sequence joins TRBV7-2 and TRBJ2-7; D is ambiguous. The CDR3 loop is CASSESFREQYF. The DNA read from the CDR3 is TGTGCCAGCAGCGAAAGCTTTCGCGAG.